The 19 T cell receptor beta chains reported below all come from one sample, sequenced in a study of shared clonotypes between healthy human individuals. Assay: immunoSEQ multiplex PCR; the TCRdb copy retains only in-frame clones and omits some. This table has 2 million to 2.5 million clones, 80% to 95% appearing once. The sequenced material came from naive CD4+ T cells from PBMCs. Subset: CD45RA+ positively selected. Receptor source: a man between 18 and 29 years old in good health. Some clones in this sample may be carry-over from other donors' samples.

The V and J genes are TRBV19 and TRBJ2-1; maybe TRBD1 (6 bases). The V and J ends lost 6 bases and 2 bases respectively, with 17 bases between them. The germline V gene has CDR1 LNHDA and CDR2 SQIVND (reference sequence). This CDR3 contains 16 residues. CDR3 DNA: TGTGCCAGTAGCCCCCCCACAGGGAACCCCTACAATGAGCAGTTCTTC. Its protein is CASSPPTGNPYNEQFF.

V and J are TRBV7-8 and TRBJ1-1; D unclear. CDR1 is SGHVS and CDR2 is FQNEAQ in the germline V gene. There are 12 residues in the CDR3. V lost 5 bases, J lost 6 bases, and 10 bases lay in between. The CDR3 nucleotides are TGTGCCAGCAGCCTAGGGTACGCTGAAGCTTTCTTT. This translates into CASSLGYAEAFF.

This chain connects TRBV4-3 to TRBJ2-5; possibly TRBD2 for D (5 bases). This CDR3 contains 15 residues. The V gene lost 1 base and the J gene lost 2 bases, with 11 bases spanning the gap. Germline V CDR1 and CDR2: LGHNA, YSLEER. The CDR3 reads CASSQGGSAQETQYF. The CDR3 coding sequence is TGCGCCAGCAGCCAAGGCGGGTCGGCTCAAGAGACCCAGTACTTC.

The gene calls are TRBV6-5 and TRBJ2-2; no reliable D call. From germline, CDR1 is MNHEY and CDR2 SVGAGI. V dropped 2 bases and J dropped 6 bases, with 4 bases sitting between them. This CDR3 region has 12 residues. CDR3 protein: CASSYGSGELFF. The CDR3 nucleotides read TGTGCCAGCAGTTACGGGTCCGGGGAGCTGTTTTTT.

The chain links TRBV19 to TRBJ2-1; the D gene could be TRBD1 or TRBD2 (6 bases each). V lost 10 bases and J lost 1, with 20 bases in between. CDR3 length equals 16 residues. CDR1 is LNHDA, CDR2 SQIVND, per germline (reference sequence). In DNA, the CDR3 is TGTGCCACTCACAACCGGGGGCGGGGATCCTACAATGAGCAGTTCTTC. It is translated as CATHNRGRGSYNEQFF.

V and J are TRBV6-5 and TRBJ2-3; D is perhaps TRBD1 (5 bases). CDR1 is MNHEY, CDR2 SVGAGI, per germline. Between the trimmed V and J ends, which lost 4 bases and 0 bases, there was a span of 8 bases. The CDR3 contains 14 residues. CDR3 nucleotide sequence: TGTGCCAGCAGTTGGGGCGGTAGCACAGATACGCAGTATTTT. Amino acid sequence: CASSWGGSTDTQYF.

The chain employs TRBV28 and TRBJ2-3; the match to TRBD2 covers 16 bases. The V gene's germline CDR1 is MDHEN and CDR2 SYDVKM. Germline trimming cut 5 bases from V and 5 bases from J; bases unmatched to any gene: 19. CDR3 length: 21 amino acids. In nucleotides, the CDR3 is TGTGCCAGCAGTGATCCCTGGGGGACTAGCGGGAGGGCCGATTTAGTAGATACGCAGTATTTT. Residues: CASSDPWGTSGRADLVDTQYF.

J is TRBJ2-1 and V is TRBV9, with D unclear. The V gene's germline CDR1 is SGDLS and CDR2 YYNGEE. The CDR3 spans 16 residues. V was shortened by 4 bases and J by 4 bases, with 18 bases between the two germline ends. In nucleotides, the CDR3 is TGTGCCAGCAGCTCCACACCACAAGCTTCATACAATGAGCAGTTCTTC. As protein: CASSSTPQASYNEQFF.

The chain combines TRBV30 with TRBJ2-3, with D hard to call. This CDR3 comprises 14 residues. V lost 4 bases, J lost 0 bases, and 11 bases lay in between. CDR1 is GTSNPN and CDR2 is SVGIG in the germline V gene (reference sequence). The CDR3 coding sequence is TGTGCCTGGACCGGTAGGGCTAGCACAGATACGCAGTATTTT. It translates to CAWTGRASTDTQYF.

The genes are TRBV6-1 and TRBJ2-3; 10 bases line up with TRBD1. The CDR3 has 15 residues. Germline V gives CDR1 MNHNS, CDR2 SASEGT. V gave up 6 bases and J gave up 3 bases; unmatched junction bases: 6. The CDR3 nucleotides read TGTGCCAGCAGGGAGAGACAGGGGGCTACAGATACGCAGTATTTT. Translating it yields CASRERQGATDTQYF.

This chain joins TRBV7-3 and TRBJ2-1, with 7 nucleotides matching TRBD1. V dropped 8 bases and J dropped 0; count of bases not matched to a gene: 1. CDR3 length: 13 residues. Germline V gives CDR1 SGHTA, CDR2 FQGTGA. The CDR3 is CASGDSSYNEQFF. The CDR3 DNA reads as TGTGCCAGCGGGGACAGCTCCTACAATGAGCAGTTCTTC.

The rearrangement links TRBV9 to TRBJ2-3; TRBD2 matches at 10 bases. The CDR3 is 17 amino acids. V was pared by 7 bases and J by 7 bases, with 18 bases of the junction left unmatched. Germline-derived CDR1 and CDR2 are SGDLS and YYNGEE. The CDR3 DNA is TGTGCCAGCGCGACTCCGTCTAGCGGGAGTAGGAAAAATACGCAGTATTTT. It translates to CASATPSSGSRKNTQYF.

The chain recombines TRBV27 with TRBJ2-7, with 9 bases aligning to TRBD2. Per the germline V gene, CDR1 is MNHEY and CDR2 is SMNVEV (reference sequence). Trimming cost V 1 base and J 7 bases; bases outside gene matches: 8. This CDR3 is 15 amino acids long. CDR3 in DNA: TGTGCCAGCAGTTTATTAGGGCTAGCGGGGCGGGAGCAGTACTTC. Encoded protein: CASSLLGLAGREQYF.

The rearrangement joins TRBV5-4 to TRBJ1-4; the D is unclear. This CDR3 is built from 13 residues. CDR1 and CDR2 from the germline V gene are SGHNT and YYREEE (reference sequence). Trimming stripped 1 base from V and 9 bases from J, with 10 bases between. The CDR3 nucleotides read TGTGCCAGCAGCTTGACTGGGAACCAAAAACTGTTTTTT. Protein: CASSLTGNQKLFF.

The chain recombines TRBV28 with TRBJ2-7; a weak D match, TRBD2 (7 bases). This CDR3 comprises 15 residues. Deletions cut 10 bases from V and 2 bases from J, with 21 bases between. Germline V gene data show CDR1 as MDHEN and CDR2 as SYDVKM. The CDR3 reads CATQLGGERTYEQYF. Written as DNA, the CDR3 is TGTGCCACCCAACTAGGGGGGGAGAGGACCTACGAGCAGTACTTC.

The rearrangement links TRBV18 to TRBJ2-7, with 7 bases lining up with TRBD2. V shed 2 bases, J shed 3 bases, and the junction held 10 bases outside the gene matches. The CDR3 spans 16 residues. Germline V gene lookup returns CDR1 KGHSH and CDR2 LQKENI. This chain's CDR3 is CASSPGGETSSYEQYF. CDR3 nucleotide sequence: TGTGCCAGCTCACCAGGGGGAGAGACTAGCAGCTACGAGCAGTACTTC. The variable domain in full, completed from reference TRBV18 and TRBJ2-7, reads NAGVMQNPRHLVRRRGQEARLRCSPMKGHSHVYWYRQLPEEGLKFMVYLQKENIIDESGMPKERFSAEFPKEGPSILRIQQVVRGDSAAYFCASSPGGETSSYEQYFGPGTRLTVT.

The chain combines TRBV5-8 with TRBJ2-7; 8 bases agree with TRBD2. Germline loops: CDR1 SGHTS, CDR2 YDEGEE. The CDR3 loop spans 15 amino acids. V lost 4 bases to trimming and J lost 0 bases; unmatched junction nucleotides: 6. The CDR3 protein is CASSKAGAGSYEQYF. The CDR3 DNA is TGTGCCAGCAGCAAAGCGGGAGCGGGCTCCTACGAGCAGTACTTC.

The J gene is TRBJ2-7, the V gene TRBV28, with D perhaps TRBD1 (5 bases). The ends were cut back, 3 bases at V and 6 bases at J, with 15 bases in the middle. Germline lookup yields CDR1 MDHEN and CDR2 SYDVKM. The CDR3 spans 14 residues. CDR3 coding DNA: TGTGCCAGCAGTTTCCCTCAGGGAACTCGCGAGCAGTACTTC. It translates to CASSFPQGTREQYF.

The rearrangement joins TRBV2 to TRBJ2-2; no firm D call. V shed 5 bases and J shed 2 bases, with 12 bases lying between them. The CDR3 consists of 15 residues. Germline CDR1 and CDR2: SNHLY and FYNNEI. The CDR3 DNA reads TGTGCCAGCAGTTGGGGTCGGGTTAACACCGGGGAGCTGTTTTTT. Protein product: CASSWGRVNTGELFF.